This TCR beta chain was found in a study of regulatory T cells in long-lasting Graves disease. This clonotype occurred many times. Building of the TCR beta libraries involved iRepertoire HTBI primers and Arm-PCR of CDR3 regions. TCRdb ran MiXCR on the multiplex PCR reads and lists one entry per CDR3 protein. The profile shows about 310,000 distinct CDR3 sequences, about 18% of them singletons. Time point specified: newly diagnosed GD, antithyroid drugs for less than 3 months. Following extraction of RNA from PBMCs, that RNA was used to make the TCR library. This TCR came from a female donor with Graves disease. This material consisted of peripheral blood mononuclear cells (PBMCs), taken at new diagnosis, from a patient treated with antithyroid drugs.

CDR3 sequence: CASAGTFSTDTQYF. The CDR3 DNA sequence: TGCGCCAGCGCCGGGACATTTAGCACAGATACGCAGTATTTT. This rearrangement joins TRBV5-1 to TRBJ2-3; D is possibly TRBD1 (6 bases). V was cut by 7 bases and J by 0 bases, with 12 bases left in between. CDR3 length equals 14 residues. CDR1 is SGHRS and CDR2 is YFSETQ in the germline V gene.